A selection of T cell receptor beta chains follows, all from one sample in a study of blood T cell repertoires in COVID-19. TCRdb's copy holds only in-frame clones and misses some; the assay was immunoSEQ multiplex PCR. The sample carries approximately 150,000 clones, over 75% recorded once. The source material was peripheral blood. These receptors were obtained from a human donor in a cohort sampled during active COVID-19. Each CDR3 is given with its conserved first and last residue. Clone size appears in some rows only: once, few, many, or a class for an expanded clone.

CDR3aa	abundance	v_gene	j_gene
CASSPIPGQPTDTQYF	-	TRBV7-3	TRBJ2-3
CAWSFRDRGSLNTEAFF	-	TRBV30	TRBJ1-1
CASSLGLNTGELFF	few	TRBV7-3	TRBJ2-2
CASSSPAGELFF	few	TRBV3-1/TRBV3-2	TRBJ2-2
CASSQDATGSRGYTF	-	TRBV3-1/TRBV3-2	TRBJ1-2
CASSSGAEAFF	-	TRBV5-1	TRBJ1-1
CASSQTLGGELFF	-	TRBV6-6	TRBJ2-2
CASSRTPAGGPSDTQYF	-	TRBV9	TRBJ2-3
CASSYSQGGNQPQHF	-	TRBV6-6	TRBJ1-5
CASSTGTLASNQPQHF	-	TRBV5-1	TRBJ1-5
CASSELAGVNEQFF	-	TRBV5-1	TRBJ2-1
CASMRRGSYNEQFF	-	TRBV5-6	TRBJ2-1
CASNVPSQGKLVSAEAFF	once	TRBV23-1	TRBJ1-1
CSADQGYEDTQYF	-	TRBV29-1	TRBJ2-3
CASSLGYRANSPLHF	-	TRBV5-1	TRBJ1-6
CASSTRTGAGELFF	few	TRBV7-7	TRBJ2-2
CASSSGGLEQYF	-	TRBV11-2	TRBJ2-7
CASSQSGRRDSNQPQHF	-	TRBV4-1	TRBJ1-5
CASSLDRGNSPLHF	-	TRBV7-2	TRBJ1-6
CATSRDGGFGGSPLHF	-	TRBV15	TRBJ1-6
CATSGLGQGLANTEAFF	few	TRBV15	TRBJ1-1
CASRQDPQETQYF	once	TRBV19	TRBJ2-5
CASSAPGQGTYEQYF	-	TRBV19	TRBJ2-7
CASTEGNEQFF	-	TRBV28	TRBJ2-1
CASSQGAWGTNYEQYF	few	TRBV3-1/TRBV3-2	TRBJ2-7
CASSTLTRARGIYEQYF	-	TRBV21-1	TRBJ2-7
CASSIAGAGETQYF	-	TRBV19	TRBJ2-5
CASSLSRGELFF	-	TRBV6-5	TRBJ2-2
CASSTIAGFLYF	once	TRBV28	TRBJ2-3
CASSLRLAGGTDTQYF	-	TRBV14	TRBJ2-3
CASSQWERGEADTQYF	-	TRBV23-1	TRBJ2-3
CAIWGGSSYNEQFF	-	TRBV10-3	TRBJ2-1
CASSEAGQRGARF	-	TRBV6-1	TRBJ1-4